This note documents a single T cell receptor beta chain sequence. This sample stems from a study of T cells in localized non-small cell lung cancer. The repertoire was sequenced with immunoSEQ multiplex PCR; TCRdb's copy has only in-frame clones and lacks some. The sample has tens of thousands of clones, 65% to 90% seen once. Germline CDR1 MGHRA, CDR2 YSYEKL. With 2 bases removed from V and 4 bases from J, the gap between germline ends came to 11 bases. This CDR3 spans 15 amino acids. The origin of this receptor is a man aged 40 to 70 with stage II lung adenocarcinoma. This chain uses TRBV4-1 with TRBJ2-2; the D is unclear. The material was PBMCs, obtained before any cancer treatment. The CDR3, as DNA: TGCGCCAGCAGCCAAAATACGGGCCCCACCGGGGAGCTGTTTTTT. As protein: CASSQNTGPTGELFF.